The 27 T cell receptor beta chains below all came from one sample that was sequenced in a study of T cells expressing NK-cell markers. TCRdb processed the 5' RACE reads again and assigns one entry to each CDR3 protein, with no DNA. In all, the sample yields 350,000 to 500,000 distinct CDR3 sequences. The sample was blood T cells: a sorted CD56 or NKG2C T cell subset, CD4+ or CD8+ T cells, or bulk PBMC T cells (not recorded which). Receptors originate from a woman aged 18-70 years in good health.

CDR3 region: CASSQSRQLYQETQYF. J is TRBJ2-5 and V is TRBV23-1; TCRdb reports TRBD1, a call that lacks DNA to check it against. TRBV23-1 is reported as an ORF; its role is uncertain. The CDR3 extends over 16 amino acids.

J is TRBJ2-5 and V is TRBV11-2; the D call of TRBD1 rests on TCRdb alone, since no DNA is present to check it. Looked up from germline, CDR1 is SGHAT and CDR2 is FQNNGV. This CDR3 contains 14 residues. CDR3 in amino acids: CASSANPAGETQYF.

The chain links TRBV12-3 or TRBV12-4 to TRBJ2-5; the D call of TRBD2 rests on TCRdb alone, since no DNA is present to check it. The CDR3 contains 16 residues. This CDR3 reads CASSLRLAGGKETQYF.

The chain has TRBV12-3 or TRBV12-4 and TRBJ1-3; with no DNA, the TCRdb D assignment of TRBD1 cannot be verified. CDR3 size: 15 residues. The chain's CDR3 is CASSPSGESGNTIYF.

J is TRBJ2-7 and V is TRBV7-3; there is no DNA to check the TCRdb D call of TRBD1. CDR3 length: 13 residues. The germline gives CDR1 SGHTA, CDR2 FQGTGA. Here the CDR3 reads CASSQPPSWEQYF.

The chain couples TRBV12-3 or TRBV12-4 to TRBJ1-4; TCRdb selects TRBD1, and the lack of DNA leaves this call unchecked. This CDR3 comprises 13 residues. The CDR3 protein is CAAGDRGREKLFF.

CDR3 in amino acids: CASSLPGGFEFF. The chain is built from TRBV19 and TRBJ2-1; TCRdb reports TRBD1, a call that lacks DNA to check it against. The CDR3 has 12 residues. Germline assignment: CDR1 LNHDA and CDR2 SQIVND (reference sequence). Full variable domain (remainder filled in from reference TRBV19 and TRBJ2-1): DGGITQSPKYLFRKEGQNVTLSCEQNLNHDAMYWYRQDPGQGLRLIYYSQIVNDFQKGDIAEGYSVSREKKESFPLTVTSAQKNPTAFYLCASSLPGGFEFFGPGTRLTVL.

This rearrangement joins TRBV6-1 to TRBJ1-2; without DNA, the TCRdb call of TRBD1 cannot be checked. The V gene's germline CDR1 is MNHNS and CDR2 SASEGT. The CDR3 is 15 residues long. The CDR3 sequence is CASKVGTRITYGYTF.

The chain recombines TRBV5-4 with TRBJ1-1; TCRdb calls TRBD1, which cannot be checked without DNA. Germline CDR1 reads SGHNT; CDR2 reads YYREEE (reference sequence). The CDR3 contains 15 residues. Here the CDR3 reads CASSLGGVGADEAFF.

V gene TRBV7-3 combines with J gene TRBJ2-2; TCRdb names TRBD1, which stays unverified in the absence of DNA. CDR3 size: 15 residues. Germline CDR1 and CDR2: SGHTA and FQGTGA. The CDR3 loop reads CASSSTQGEEGELFF. The full variable domain, in which reference TRBV7-3 and TRBJ2-2 provide the parts outside the CDR3, is GAGVSQTPSNKVTEKGKYVELRCDPISGHTALYWYRQSLGQGPEFLIYFQGTGAADDSGLPNDRFFAVRPEGSVSTLKIQRTERGDSAVYLCASSSTQGEEGELFFGEGSRLTVL.

The J gene is TRBJ2-2, the V gene TRBV5-4. The CDR3 extends over 16 amino acids. Germline loops: CDR1 SGHNT, CDR2 YYREEE (reference sequence). This chain's CDR3 is CASSLEHNANTGELFF. Full variable domain (rest looked up from reference TRBV5-4 and TRBJ2-2): ETGVTQSPTHLIKTRGQQVTLRCSSQSGHNTVSWYQQALGQGPQFIFQYYREEENGRGNFPPRFSGLQFPNYSSELNVNALELDDSALYLCASSLEHNANTGELFFGEGSRLTVL.

The CDR3 loop reads CASSLAGLAGGEQYF. The chain has TRBV12-3 or TRBV12-4 and TRBJ2-7; the TCRdb call, TRBD2, lacks DNA for checking. The CDR3 has 15 amino acids.

The rearrangement joins TRBV5-5 to TRBJ2-1; TCRdb names TRBD2, which stays unverified in the absence of DNA. This CDR3 has 15 residues. Germline-derived CDR1 and CDR2 are SGHKS and YYEKEE (reference sequence). The CDR3 region is CASSLVISGVLEQFF.

V usage is TRBV7-6 and J usage is TRBJ2-2. The CDR3 spans 16 residues. Looked up from germline, CDR1 is SGHVS and CDR2 is FNYEAQ. The CDR3 protein is CASSLVGSTNTGELFF. The full variable domain, rest sourced from reference TRBV7-6 and TRBJ2-2, is GAGVSQSPRYKVTKRGQDVALRCDPISGHVSLYWYRQALGQGPEFLTYFNYEAQQDKSGLPNDRFSAERPEGSISTLTIQRTEQRDSAMYRCASSLVGSTNTGELFFGEGSRLTVL.

V and J are TRBV4-2 and TRBJ2-1; the TCRdb call, TRBD2, lacks DNA for checking. The CDR3 sequence is 13 residues long. CDR1 and CDR2 (germline): LGHNA, YNFKEQ. CDR3 sequence: CASSVGLDGEQFF.

The chain has TRBV4-2 and TRBJ2-1; the D gene TCRdb calls, TRBD2, cannot be checked with no DNA. The CDR3 has 19 residues. The germline V gene encodes CDR1 LGHNA and CDR2 YNFKEQ. CDR3 amino acids: CASSQDSGRLKWGYNEQFF.

The rearrangement uses TRBV5-6 and TRBJ2-3; the TCRdb call, TRBD1, lacks DNA for checking. CDR1 is SGHDT and CDR2 is YYEEEE in the germline V gene. The CDR3 runs 15 residues. The CDR3 spells CASSLGGISTDTQYF.

V and J are TRBV29-1 and TRBJ2-1; TCRdb indicates TRBD2, and absent DNA this call remains unverified. There are 15 residues in the CDR3. Germline V gives CDR1 SQVTM, CDR2 ANQGSEA. CDR3 region: CSVSLAGAGGHEQFF.

This chain joins TRBV15 and TRBJ2-7; TCRdb outputs TRBD2, but without DNA this stays unchecked. The CDR3 length is 13 residues. Germline CDR1 is LNHNV and CDR2 is YYDKDF (reference sequence). The chain's CDR3 is CAISGRTVDEQYF.

This chain links TRBV6-1 with TRBJ2-3; there is no DNA to check the TCRdb D call of TRBD1. The CDR3 is 15 amino acids. The germline CDR1 and CDR2 sequences are MNHNS and SASEGT. The CDR3 loop reads CASSFGGAGADTQYF.

The V gene is TRBV7-3, the J gene TRBJ1-6; without DNA, the TCRdb call of TRBD1 cannot be checked. Looked up from germline, CDR1 is SGHTA and CDR2 is FQGTGA. The CDR3 has 14 amino acids. The CDR3 sequence is CASSAGQINSPLHF.

The gene calls are TRBV6-1 and TRBJ2-1; TCRdb designates TRBD2, a call that cannot be tested without DNA. The germline CDR1 and CDR2 sequences are MNHNS and SASEGT. The CDR3 loop spans 16 amino acids. The CDR3 sequence is CASSLMTSGPVNEQFF.

The chain uses TRBV20-1 and TRBJ2-1; TCRdb selects TRBD1, and the lack of DNA leaves this call unchecked. Germline assignment: CDR1 DFQATT and CDR2 SNEGSKA (reference sequence). CDR3 length equals 16 residues. CDR3 amino acids: CSARGQGPMSYNEQFF.

The CDR3 sequence is CASLSFSQGYNDQFF. The V call is TRBV6-1, the J call TRBJ2-1; as DNA is missing, the TRBD1 call by TCRdb cannot be tested. The CDR3 is 15 residues long. Germline V lookup: CDR1 MNHNS, CDR2 SASEGT.

The chain is built from TRBV4-3 and TRBJ1-2; TCRdb proposes TRBD1, but this gene call is untestable without DNA. CDR3 length: 14 residues. CDR1 is LGHNA and CDR2 is YSLEER in the germline V gene. CDR3 loop: CASSRTSGANGYTF.

The chain joins TRBV6-1 to TRBJ2-3; TCRdb designates TRBD2, a call that cannot be tested without DNA. Germline values: CDR1 MNHNS, CDR2 SASEGT. There are 18 residues in the CDR3. The CDR3 here is CASSEEASGGRFSDTQYF.

This chain connects TRBV20-1 to TRBJ1-2. The CDR3 runs 11 residues. Looked up from germline, CDR1 is DFQATT and CDR2 is SNEGSKA (reference sequence). CDR3 amino acids: CSASTNYGYTF.